The T cell receptor beta chain described here comes from a study of blood T cell repertoires in COVID-19. Study as a whole: PBMCs, B-cell-depleted T cells, or T cells were the source of the cDNA or gDNA that made up the material.

The germline gives CDR1 SGHVS, CDR2 FQNEAQ. The V gene lost 5 bases and the J gene lost 7 bases, with 12 bases spanning the gap. The length of the CDR3 is 14 residues. The table came from immunoSEQ multiplex PCR; TCRdb's copy has only in-frame clones and leaves some out. The sample records about 280,000 clones, 88% being singletons. Participants spanned ages roughly 18 to 95 years and resided in 20 to 30 US areas. Participant-reported clinical history was the basis for cohort assignment. Recovered status in Cohort 3 required two negative PCRs, clearance, or symptom resolution. The chain recombines TRBV7-8 with TRBJ1-6; D unclear. Sequenced: PBMCs or T cells enriched from blood (not recorded which). This sequence originates from a woman in her twenties or thirties who had recovered from COVID-19. In nucleotides, the CDR3 is TGTGCCAGCAGCCCCGGTCACGTGAATTCACCCCTCCACTTT. Translation gives CASSPGHVNSPLHF. The full variable domain, its missing parts supplied by reference TRBV7-8 and TRBJ1-6, is GAGVSQSPRYKVAKRGQDVALRCDPISGHVSLFWYQQALGQGPEFLTYFQNEAQLDKSGLPSDRFFAERPEGSVSTLKIQRTQQEDSAVYLCASSPGHVNSPLHFGNGTRLTVT.